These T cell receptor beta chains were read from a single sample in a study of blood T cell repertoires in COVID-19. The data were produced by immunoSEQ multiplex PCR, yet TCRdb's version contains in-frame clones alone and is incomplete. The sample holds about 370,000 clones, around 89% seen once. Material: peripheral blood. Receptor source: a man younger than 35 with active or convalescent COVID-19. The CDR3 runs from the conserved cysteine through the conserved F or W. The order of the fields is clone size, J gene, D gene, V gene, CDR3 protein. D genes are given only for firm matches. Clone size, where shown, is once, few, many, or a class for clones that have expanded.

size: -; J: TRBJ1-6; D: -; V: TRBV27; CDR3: CASSLSGSFNSPLHF
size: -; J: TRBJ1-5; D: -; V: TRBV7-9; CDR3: CASSLGVHSNQPQHF
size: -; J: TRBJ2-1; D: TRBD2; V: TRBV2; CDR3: CASSGAGGLYNEQFF
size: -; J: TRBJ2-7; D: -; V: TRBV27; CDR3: CASSWAGTYEQYF
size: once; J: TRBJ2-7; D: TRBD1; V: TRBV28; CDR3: CASRLDRAYEQYF
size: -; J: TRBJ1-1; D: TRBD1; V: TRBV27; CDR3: CASRSQGNMNTEAFF
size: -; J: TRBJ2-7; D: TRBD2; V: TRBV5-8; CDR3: CASSGEGSSSYEQYF
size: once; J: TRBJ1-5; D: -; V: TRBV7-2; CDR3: CASCKESNQPQHF
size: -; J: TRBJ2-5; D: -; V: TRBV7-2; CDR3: CASSLAGGVNMQETQYF
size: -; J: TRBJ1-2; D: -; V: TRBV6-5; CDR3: CASGLGLNYGYTF
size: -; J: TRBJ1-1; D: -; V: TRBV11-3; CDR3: CASSSRGAGKAFF
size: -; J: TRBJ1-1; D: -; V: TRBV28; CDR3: CASGDTGFETMNTEAFF
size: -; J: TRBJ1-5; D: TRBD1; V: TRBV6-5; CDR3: CASKTRQGNQPQHF
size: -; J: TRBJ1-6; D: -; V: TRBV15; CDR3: CATSRGRGGNSPLHF
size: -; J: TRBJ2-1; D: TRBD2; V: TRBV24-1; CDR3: CATSRPSGRANEQFF
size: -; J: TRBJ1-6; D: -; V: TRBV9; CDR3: CASSVGPGTSSPLHF